The T cell receptor (beta chain) under discussion was sequenced for a study of Ad26.COV2.S vaccination and SARS-CoV-2 variants. The treatment: roughly 19 received Ad26.COV2.S at low or high dose, single or two shots; about 5 received placebo; per-sample allocation not given. Collection of samples fell on day 63 after the first vaccine or placebo injection. Wuhan-strain SARS-CoV-2 spike was expressed by the Ad26 vector that made up the vaccine. Sequenced by immunoSEQ multiplex PCR; TCRdb stores in-frame clones only, minus some. The sample has 300,000 to 350,000 clones; roughly 80% are singletons. The V gene lost 6 bases and the J gene lost 10 bases, with 22 bases spanning the gap. The CDR3 spans 16 residues. The germline CDR1 and CDR2 sequences are MNHNY and SVGAGI (reference sequence). General observations from the study: Recipients given vaccine exceeded placebo recipients in spike-specific TCR breadth. Spike-specific responses of CD8+ and CD4+ T cells were reported to display substantial breadth after vaccination.

This clone was detected a few times. The antigen is not known. The sequence came from a person between 18 and 59 years old who received the Ad26.COV2.S COVID-19 vaccine or a placebo. The V and J genes are TRBV6-6 and TRBJ1-6; D is unresolved. Sequencing used peripheral blood, obtained in a trial of Ad26.COV2.S vaccine versus placebo. The CDR3 DNA reads as TGTGCCAGCAGCAAGTTGGGCAGTTCACCGGACTCACCCCTCCACTTT. This encodes CASSKLGSSPDSPLHF.